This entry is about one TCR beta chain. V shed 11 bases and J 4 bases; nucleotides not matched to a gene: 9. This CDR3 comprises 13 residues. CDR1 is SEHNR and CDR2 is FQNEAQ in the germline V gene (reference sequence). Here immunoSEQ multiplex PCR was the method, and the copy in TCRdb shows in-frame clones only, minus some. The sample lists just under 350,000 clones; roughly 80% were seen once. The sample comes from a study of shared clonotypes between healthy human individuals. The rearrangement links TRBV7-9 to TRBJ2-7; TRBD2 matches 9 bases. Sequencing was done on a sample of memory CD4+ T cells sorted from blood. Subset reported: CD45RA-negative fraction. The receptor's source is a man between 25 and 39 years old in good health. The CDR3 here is CAYELSGRYEQYF. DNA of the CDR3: TGTGCCTACGAGTTAAGCGGGAGGTACGAGCAGTACTTC.